Each of the 5 T cell receptor beta chains below was sequenced from the same sample in a study of blood T cell repertoires in COVID-19. Profiling relied on immunoSEQ multiplex PCR, and the TCRdb table lists in-frame clones only, not all of them. This repertoire shows about 230,000 clones, just under 90% found once; its top ten account for approximately 2.4%. The specimen was peripheral blood. The receptors here all came from a man aged 25 to 45 with COVID-19, enrolled during active disease.

The chain has TRBV19 and TRBJ2-3; the match to TRBD1 covers 8 bases. V lost 4 bases, J lost 0 bases, and 9 bases stayed unmatched. The CDR3 spans 17 residues. CDR1 is LNHDA and CDR2 is SQIVND in the germline V gene (reference sequence). The CDR3 protein is CASSSASRTGSTDTQYF. CDR3 nucleotide sequence: TGTGCCAGTAGTAGCGCCTCGAGGACAGGGAGCACAGATACGCAGTATTTT.

The chain carries TRBV7-3 and TRBJ2-3; D may be TRBD2 (6 bases). Between the trimmed V and J ends, which lost 4 bases and 5 bases, there was a span of 19 bases. Germline V gene lookup returns CDR1 SGHTA and CDR2 FQGTGA. The CDR3 loop spans 16 amino acids. As DNA, the CDR3 is TGTGCCAGCAGCTCTGTTTTGGGAGGCCAGGGAGATACGCAGTATTTT. Protein sequence: CASSSVLGGQGDTQYF.

J is TRBJ2-2 and V is TRBV24-1, with TRBD1 matching over 8 bases. Per germline, CDR1 KGHDR and CDR2 SFDVKD. CDR3 length: 16 residues. Germline trimming cut 4 bases from V and 7 bases from J; bases unmatched to any gene: 10. CDR3 nucleotides: TGTGCCACCAGTGACCGGACAGGGAAGTCATTCGGGGAGCTGTTTTTT. Translated: CATSDRTGKSFGELFF.

This clone was counted a single time. The chain joins TRBV7-8 to TRBJ2-6, with 7 nucleotides matching TRBD1. CDR3 length: 18 residues. Germline V gives CDR1 SGHVS, CDR2 FQNEAQ. V was clipped by 5 bases and J by 0 bases; unmatched bases: 10. The CDR3 sequence: CASSIRQGASSGANVLTF. CDR3 in DNA: TGTGCCAGCAGCATACGACAGGGAGCCTCCTCTGGGGCCAACGTCCTGACTTTC.

This clone was seen only once. The chain carries TRBV19 and TRBJ2-3, with D unclear. The CDR3 consists of 17 residues. Trimming pared 5 bases from V and 0 bases from J, leaving 18 bases between. Germline-derived CDR1 and CDR2 are LNHDA and SQIVND (reference sequence). The CDR3 nucleotides read TGTGCCAGTAGTCTAGGACGGATGCTGACTAGCACAGATACGCAGTATTTT. Translation: CASSLGRMLTSTDTQYF.